A selection of T cell receptor beta chains follows, all from one sample in a study of human T cells and chemical hapten exposure. Using its own MiXCR run on the RACE reads, TCRdb lists one record per CDR3 protein. The sample has fewer than 95,000 distinct CDR3 sequences, under 12% seen once; the top ten hold about 2%. The specimen was whole blood, collected in connection with sensitization to the hapten diphenylcyclopropenone (DPC). These receptor sequences come from a man aged 35 to 55 with alopecia areata. Some clones in this sample may be carry-over from other donors' samples. CDR3s include the opening cysteine and the closing phenylalanine or tryptophan. A D gene is named only where the DNA matches it firmly. Clone size is shown for a subset of rows, as once, few, many or a class of expanded clone.

j_call: TRBJ1-1; clone_size: few; d_call: NA; v_call: TRBV5-1; cdr3_nt: TGCGCCAGCAGCTTGGGCCGTGCGAATGGGGGGACTGAAGCTTTCTTT; cdr3_aa: CASSLGRANGGTEAFF
j_call: TRBJ1-1; clone_size: few; d_call: NA; v_call: TRBV20-1; cdr3_nt: TGCAGTGCTAGATCCGGGGGAGGGAATACTGAAGCTTTCTTT; cdr3_aa: CSARSGGGNTEAFF
j_call: TRBJ2-3; clone_size: few; d_call: NA; v_call: TRBV7-9; cdr3_nt: TGTGCCAGCAGCTTAGCCGGGGCCTTCACAGATACGCAGTATTTT; cdr3_aa: CASSLAGAFTDTQYF
j_call: TRBJ2-7; clone_size: NA; d_call: TRBD2; v_call: TRBV9; cdr3_nt: TGTGCCAGCAGCGTAGGGGCAGGGCCGGGACTAGCGACCTCCTTCCTAAGGGACGAGCAGTACTTC; cdr3_aa: CASSVGAGPGLATSFLRDEQYF
j_call: TRBJ2-5; clone_size: NA; d_call: NA; v_call: TRBV5-5; cdr3_nt: TGTGCCAGCAGCTCAGGACTGACACAAGAGACCCAGTACTTC; cdr3_aa: CASSSGLTQETQYF
j_call: TRBJ1-3; clone_size: NA; d_call: TRBD1; v_call: TRBV14; cdr3_nt: TGTGCCAGCAGCCACCGGACAGGGTACGGAAACACCATATATTTT; cdr3_aa: CASSHRTGYGNTIYF
j_call: TRBJ2-7; clone_size: few; d_call: NA; v_call: TRBV27; cdr3_nt: TGTGCCAGCAGTTTCGCGCCCAATTCCTTCTACGAGCAGTACTTC; cdr3_aa: CASSFAPNSFYEQYF
j_call: TRBJ2-7; clone_size: NA; d_call: NA; v_call: TRBV29-1; cdr3_nt: TGCAGCGTCGCCCTGGGGGTTTACTCCTACGAGCAGTACTTC; cdr3_aa: CSVALGVYSYEQYF
j_call: TRBJ2-1; clone_size: many; d_call: TRBD1; v_call: TRBV5-1; cdr3_nt: TGCGCCAGCAGCTTCGTGAATACAGGGGCATATGAGCAGTTCTTC; cdr3_aa: CASSFVNTGAYEQFF
j_call: TRBJ2-7; clone_size: NA; d_call: NA; v_call: TRBV9; cdr3_nt: TGTGCCAGCAGCCGTAGCTGGACAGACCGAATAGCCTACGAGCAGTACTTC; cdr3_aa: CASSRSWTDRIAYEQYF
j_call: TRBJ2-3; clone_size: few; d_call: NA; v_call: TRBV5-1; cdr3_nt: TGCGCCAGCAGCCCCGAAGCCGACCGAGCAGATACGCAGTATTTT; cdr3_aa: CASSPEADRADTQYF
j_call: TRBJ2-3; clone_size: few; d_call: TRBD1; v_call: TRBV20-1; cdr3_nt: TGCAGTGCTAGGTCAGGGGGCGCTCGGACAGATACGCAGTATTTT; cdr3_aa: CSARSGGARTDTQYF
j_call: TRBJ2-7; clone_size: few; d_call: NA; v_call: TRBV7-6; cdr3_nt: TGTGCCAGCAGCTTGGACAGAGGCTTTGGGGAGCAGTACTTC; cdr3_aa: CASSLDRGFGEQYF
j_call: TRBJ1-5; clone_size: NA; d_call: TRBD1; v_call: TRBV30; cdr3_nt: TGTGCCTGGAGTCAGGGGGCGATGAATCAGCCCCAGCATTTT; cdr3_aa: CAWSQGAMNQPQHF
j_call: TRBJ2-1; clone_size: few; d_call: TRBD2; v_call: TRBV12-3/TRBV12-4; cdr3_nt: TGTGCCAGCAGTTTACTAGCGGTCAATGAGCAGTTCTTC; cdr3_aa: CASSLLAVNEQFF
j_call: TRBJ2-4; clone_size: NA; d_call: NA; v_call: TRBV4-3; cdr3_nt: TGCGCCAGCAGCCAAGAACCCGGTATTCAGTACTTC; cdr3_aa: CASSQEPGIQYF
j_call: TRBJ2-1; clone_size: few; d_call: TRBD1; v_call: TRBV6-2/TRBV6-3; cdr3_nt: TGTGCCAGCAGTGGACAGGGTCCCAATGAGCAGTTCTTC; cdr3_aa: CASSGQGPNEQFF
j_call: TRBJ2-3; clone_size: NA; d_call: NA; v_call: TRBV29-1; cdr3_nt: TGCAGCGCCGCTCCGGGGTTCCGCACAGATACGCAGTATTTT; cdr3_aa: CSAAPGFRTDTQYF
j_call: TRBJ2-7; clone_size: few; d_call: NA; v_call: TRBV3-1; cdr3_nt: TGTGCCAGCAGCCGGGACACATCGTACGAGCAGTACTTC; cdr3_aa: CASSRDTSYEQYF
j_call: TRBJ2-7; clone_size: few; d_call: NA; v_call: TRBV18; cdr3_nt: TGTGCCAGCTCACCGAGTTCAAGGGTCCGGGGTGGCGAGCAGTACTTC; cdr3_aa: CASSPSSRVRGGEQYF
j_call: TRBJ1-1; clone_size: many; d_call: NA; v_call: TRBV29-1; cdr3_nt: TGCAGCGTTCGAAGGGGGGGGGGAAACACTGAAGCTTTCTTT; cdr3_aa: CSVRRGGGNTEAFF
j_call: TRBJ1-1; clone_size: NA; d_call: TRBD1; v_call: TRBV7-2; cdr3_nt: TGTGCCAGCAGCGTTATGACAGGGCTCACTGAAGCTTTCTTT; cdr3_aa: CASSVMTGLTEAFF
j_call: TRBJ2-1; clone_size: many; d_call: NA; v_call: TRBV18; cdr3_nt: TGTGCCAGCTCACCACTAGGACAGAACTTCAACAATGAGCAGTTCTTC; cdr3_aa: CASSPLGQNFNNEQFF
j_call: TRBJ2-3; clone_size: few; d_call: NA; v_call: TRBV9; cdr3_nt: TGTGCCAGCAGCGTAGTGGGTCAGGTGTCCGATACGCAGTATTTT; cdr3_aa: CASSVVGQVSDTQYF
j_call: TRBJ1-2; clone_size: few; d_call: NA; v_call: TRBV11-1; cdr3_nt: TGTGCCAGCAGCTTGGAGGGAAGAACCTCATATGGCTACACCTTC; cdr3_aa: CASSLEGRTSYGYTF